The entry that follows covers one TCR beta chain sequence. Sequencing used immunoSEQ multiplex PCR; TCRdb keeps in-frame clones, though not all of them. This sample has 45,000 to 60,000 clones, with about three quarters found just once. Indicated time point: baseline, week 1 (first vaccination visit). As to treatment: pre-vaccination baseline after standard-of-care therapy. This sample is part of a study of a mutant IDH1 vaccine in newly diagnosed glioma. Sequenced material: PBMCs, taken from a glioma patient treated with radiotherapy, temozolomide or both. The clonotype originates from a woman between 35 and 50 years old with glioma.

CDR3 nucleotide sequence: TGTGCCAGCAGCTTAGAAGCAGGAGGCTTCAACGAGCAGTACTTC. Translated, it gives CASSLEAGGFNEQYF. The chain links TRBV7-2 to TRBJ2-7; D might be TRBD2 (5 bases). The V and J ends lost 1 base and 5 bases respectively, with 15 bases between them. The CDR3 covers 15 residues. Germline CDR1 and CDR2: SGHTA and FQGNSA.